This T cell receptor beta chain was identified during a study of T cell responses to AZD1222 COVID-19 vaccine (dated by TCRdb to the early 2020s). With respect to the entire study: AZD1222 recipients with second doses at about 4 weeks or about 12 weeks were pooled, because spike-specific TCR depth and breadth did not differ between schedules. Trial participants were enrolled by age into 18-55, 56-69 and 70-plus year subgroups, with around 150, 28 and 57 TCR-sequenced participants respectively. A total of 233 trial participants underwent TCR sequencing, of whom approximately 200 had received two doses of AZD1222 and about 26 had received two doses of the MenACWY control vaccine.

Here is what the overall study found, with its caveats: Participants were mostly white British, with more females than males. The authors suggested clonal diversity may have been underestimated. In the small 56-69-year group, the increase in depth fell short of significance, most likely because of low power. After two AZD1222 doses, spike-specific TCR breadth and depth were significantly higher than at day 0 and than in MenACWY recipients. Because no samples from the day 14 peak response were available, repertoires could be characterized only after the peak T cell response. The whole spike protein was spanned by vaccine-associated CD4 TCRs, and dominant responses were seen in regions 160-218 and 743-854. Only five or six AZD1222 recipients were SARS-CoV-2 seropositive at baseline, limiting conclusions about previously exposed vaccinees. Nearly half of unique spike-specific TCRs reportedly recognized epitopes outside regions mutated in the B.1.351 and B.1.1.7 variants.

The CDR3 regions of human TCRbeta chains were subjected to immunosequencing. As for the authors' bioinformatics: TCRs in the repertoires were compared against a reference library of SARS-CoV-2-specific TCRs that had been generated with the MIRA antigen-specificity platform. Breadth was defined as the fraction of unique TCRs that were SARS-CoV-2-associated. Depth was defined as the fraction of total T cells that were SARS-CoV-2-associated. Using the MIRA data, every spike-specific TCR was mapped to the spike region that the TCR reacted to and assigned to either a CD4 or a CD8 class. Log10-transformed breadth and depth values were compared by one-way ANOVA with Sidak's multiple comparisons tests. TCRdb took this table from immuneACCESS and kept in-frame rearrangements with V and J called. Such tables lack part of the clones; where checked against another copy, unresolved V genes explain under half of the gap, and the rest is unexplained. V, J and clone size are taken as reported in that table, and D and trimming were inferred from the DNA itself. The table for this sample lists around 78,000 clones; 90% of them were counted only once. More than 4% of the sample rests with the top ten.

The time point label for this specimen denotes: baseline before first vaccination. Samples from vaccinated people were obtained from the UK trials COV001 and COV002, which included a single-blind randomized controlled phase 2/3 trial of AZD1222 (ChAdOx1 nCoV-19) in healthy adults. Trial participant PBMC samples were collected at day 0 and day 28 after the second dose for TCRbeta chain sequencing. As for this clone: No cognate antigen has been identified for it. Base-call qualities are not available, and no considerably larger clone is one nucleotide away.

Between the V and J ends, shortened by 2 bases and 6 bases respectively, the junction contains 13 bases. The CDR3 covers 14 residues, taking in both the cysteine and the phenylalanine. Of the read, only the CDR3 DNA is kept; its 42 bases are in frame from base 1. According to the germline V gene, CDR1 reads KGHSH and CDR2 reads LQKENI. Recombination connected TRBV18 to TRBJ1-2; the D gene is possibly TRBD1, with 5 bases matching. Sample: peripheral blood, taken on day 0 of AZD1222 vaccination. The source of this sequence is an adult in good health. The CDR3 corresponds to CASSPSRDLDGYTF. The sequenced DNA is TGTGCCAGCTCACCATCCAGGGACTTGGATGGCTACACCTTC.